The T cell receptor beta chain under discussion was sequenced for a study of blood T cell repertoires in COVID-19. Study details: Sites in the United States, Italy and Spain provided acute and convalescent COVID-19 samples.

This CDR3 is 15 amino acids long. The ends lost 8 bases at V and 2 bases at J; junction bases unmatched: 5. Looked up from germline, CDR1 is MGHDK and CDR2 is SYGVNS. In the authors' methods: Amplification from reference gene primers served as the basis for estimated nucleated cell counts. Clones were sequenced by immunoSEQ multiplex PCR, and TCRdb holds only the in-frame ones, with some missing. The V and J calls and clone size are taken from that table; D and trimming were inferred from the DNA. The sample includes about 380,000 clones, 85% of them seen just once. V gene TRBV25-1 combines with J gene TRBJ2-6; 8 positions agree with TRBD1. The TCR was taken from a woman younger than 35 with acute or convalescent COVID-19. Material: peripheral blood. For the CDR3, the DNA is TGTGCCAGCGGACGGACAGGGACTGGGGCCAACGTCCTGACTTTC. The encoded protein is CASGRTGTGANVLTF. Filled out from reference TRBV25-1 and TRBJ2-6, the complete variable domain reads EADIYQTPRYLVIGTGKKITLECSQTMGHDKMYWYQQDPGMELHLIHYSYGVNSTEKGDLSSESTVSRIRTEHFPLTLESARPSHTSQYLCASGRTGTGANVLTFGAGSRLTVL.